A single sample is the source of the 24 T cell receptor beta chains below, sequenced in a study of T cell responses to AZD1222 COVID-19 vaccine. The repertoire was sequenced with immunoSEQ multiplex PCR; TCRdb's copy has only in-frame clones and lacks some. The table includes more than 150,000 clones, around 93% detected once. Source: peripheral blood, taken on day 0 of AZD1222 vaccination. Source of these receptors: an adult in good health.

The chain recombines TRBV27 with TRBJ1-2; the match to TRBD1 covers 8 bases. This CDR3 has 14 amino acids. Germline lookup yields CDR1 MNHEY and CDR2 SMNVEV (reference sequence). Trimming removed 6 bases from V and 2 bases from J; junction bases left unmatched: 5. The CDR3 DNA reads as TGTGCCAGCAGGCAGGGGGCAGGGAACTATGGCTACACCTTC. Its translation: CASRQGAGNYGYTF.

This sequence joins TRBV9 and TRBJ1-1; a possible D gene is TRBD1 (5 bases). Germline loops: CDR1 SGDLS, CDR2 YYNGEE. The V gene lost 4 bases and the J gene lost 5 bases, with 21 bases spanning the gap. The CDR3 covers 16 residues. The DNA of the CDR3 is TGTGCCAGCAGCCCCCGGGCCCGGGGGGTCGATACTGAAGCTTTCTTT. Translated: CASSPRARGVDTEAFF.

This rearrangement joins TRBV6-5 to TRBJ2-3; D gene ambiguous. The CDR3 has 11 amino acids. Deletions cut 5 bases from V and 2 bases from J, with 2 bases between. Germline CDR1 MNHEY, CDR2 SVGAGI. The CDR3 sequence: CASSNTDTQYF. CDR3 DNA sequence: TGTGCCAGCAGTAACACAGATACGCAGTATTTT.

This clone was observed once. The chain employs TRBV10-3 and TRBJ2-3, with 7 positions matching TRBD1. Trimming at V came to 6 bases and at J to 0 bases, leaving 18 bases not matched to a gene. This CDR3 has 19 amino acids. CDR1 and CDR2 (germline): ENHRY, SYGVKD. Here the CDR3 DNA reads TGTGCCATCAGCGCGCCGACCTTACAGGGGAAGACTAGCACAGATACGCAGTATTTT. The encoded protein is CAISAPTLQGKTSTDTQYF.

V is TRBV11-2 and J is TRBJ2-7; D remains unclear. The CDR3 spans 15 residues. Germline lookup yields CDR1 SGHAT and CDR2 FQNNGV. The germline V and J ends were trimmed by 3 bases and 2 bases, with 14 bases remaining between them. The CDR3 region is CASSLVAGRPYEQYF. For the CDR3, the DNA is TGTGCCAGCAGCTTGGTGGCAGGTCGGCCCTACGAGCAGTACTTC.

J is TRBJ2-7 and V is TRBV27; D is unclear. The CDR3 is 16 residues long. With 3 bases removed from V and 2 bases from J, the gap between germline ends came to 17 bases. Germline V gene sequence: CDR1 MNHEY, CDR2 SMNVEV (reference sequence). The CDR3, as DNA: TGTGCCAGCAGTTTGAAGGGTCTTCGTGGCGCCTACGAGCAGTACTTC. Amino acid sequence: CASSLKGLRGAYEQYF.

V and J are TRBV3-1 (or the pseudogene TRBV3-2) and TRBJ2-1; D not resolved. The V end lost 0 bases, the J end lost 0 bases, and 18 bases lay between the germline ends. Germline V gene data show CDR1 as LGHDT and CDR2 as YNNKEL (reference sequence). The CDR3 spans 19 residues. The CDR3 reads CASSQELPRVLSSYNEQFF. The DNA of the CDR3 is TGTGCCAGCAGCCAAGAACTCCCACGGGTACTTAGCTCCTACAATGAGCAGTTCTTC.

The genes are TRBV15 and TRBJ1-2; D unresolved. V was shortened by 3 bases and J by 6 bases, with 17 bases between the two germline ends. CDR1 LNHNV and CDR2 YYDKDF come from the germline V gene (reference sequence). The CDR3 is made up of 15 amino acids. CDR3 bases: TGTGCCACCAGCAGGGTCTCTTGGGGTCAGGATGGCTACACCTTC. Amino acids: CATSRVSWGQDGYTF.

This chain links TRBV28 with TRBJ1-1; D is possibly TRBD1 (5 bases). The V end was cut by 4 bases, the J end by 6 bases, with 21 bases between. CDR1 and CDR2 from the germline V gene are MDHEN and SYDVKM. The CDR3 has 16 residues. As DNA, the CDR3 is TGTGCCAGCAGTTCCCCAGGGCCCCCTAGCAGGGCTGAAGCTTTCTTT. Its protein product is CASSSPGPPSRAEAFF.

This chain joins TRBV28 and TRBJ2-3; 7 bases agree with TRBD2. Trimming cost V 5 bases and J 3 bases; bases outside gene matches: 8. This CDR3 comprises 15 residues. In germline, CDR1 is MDHEN, CDR2 SYDVKM. CDR3 loop: CASSPPGGWTDTQYF. The CDR3 DNA follows: TGTGCCAGCAGTCCACCCGGGGGGTGGACAGATACGCAGTATTTT.

This chain links TRBV5-1 with TRBJ2-7, with a tentative D call TRBD1 (5 bases). The ends were cut back, 0 bases at V and 3 bases at J, with 13 bases in the middle. The CDR3 is made up of 15 amino acids. Germline lookup yields CDR1 SGHRS and CDR2 YFSETQ. The CDR3 region has the DNA TGCGCCAGCAGCTTGGCAGCAGGGCCCTACTACGAGCAGTACTTC. It specifies CASSLAAGPYYEQYF.

This sequence joins TRBV30 and TRBJ2-7; 10 bases match TRBD2. V lost 1 base, J lost 11 bases, and 8 bases stayed unmatched. Germline V CDR1 and CDR2: GTSNPN, SVGIG (reference sequence). The CDR3 covers 13 residues. The CDR3 reads CAWSEEREGPKYF. The CDR3 DNA sequence: TGTGCCTGGAGTGAAGAGCGGGAGGGCCCGAAGTACTTC.

The V and J genes are TRBV3-1 (or the pseudogene TRBV3-2) and TRBJ2-1; D is ambiguous. V dropped 5 bases and J dropped 1 base, with 18 bases sitting between them. This CDR3 has 17 amino acids. CDR1 and CDR2 from the germline V gene are LGHDT and YNNKEL (reference sequence). This chain's CDR3 is CASSFFAGRSSYNEQFF. The CDR3 DNA reads as TGTGCCAGCAGCTTTTTCGCAGGACGGTCATCCTACAATGAGCAGTTCTTC.

V is TRBV7-3 and J is TRBJ2-7; 14 nucleotides agree with TRBD2. Germline CDR1 SGHTA, CDR2 FQGTGA. The CDR3 runs 17 residues. V was pared by 5 bases and J by 5 bases, with 11 bases of the junction left unmatched. The CDR3 DNA is TGTGCCAGCAGCCCCACACCGGGACTAGCGGGAGTTCACGAGCAGTACTTC. Its protein is CASSPTPGLAGVHEQYF.

The chain joins TRBV28 to TRBJ2-7; TRBD1 aligns across 11 bases. This CDR3 contains 17 residues. Germline V gene lookup returns CDR1 MDHEN and CDR2 SYDVKM. With V trimmed by 7 bases and J by 1 base, 12 bases remained unmatched. DNA for the CDR3: TGTGCCAGCATCCCCCGGTCGGGACAGGGGGGATCCTACGAGCAGTACTTC. Amino acids: CASIPRSGQGGSYEQYF.

This chain joins TRBV23-1 and TRBJ2-3, with TRBD2 matching over 11 bases. TRBV23-1 is an ORF; its function is uncertain. The CDR3 totals 15 residues. Trimming removed 7 bases from V and 5 bases from J; junction bases left unmatched: 8. CDR3 region: CASNQTSGTGDTQYF. The CDR3 DNA is TGCGCCAGCAATCAGACTAGCGGGACAGGAGATACGCAGTATTTT.

The chain is built from TRBV9 and TRBJ2-7; 11 bases fit TRBD1. The CDR3 runs 14 residues. Germline CDR1 is SGDLS and CDR2 is YYNGEE. With 4 bases clipped from V and 7 bases from J, the junction kept 7 bases outside the gene matches. CDR3 loop: CASSTGQGAGEQYF. The CDR3 region has the DNA TGTGCCAGCAGCACCGGACAGGGGGCGGGGGAGCAGTACTTC.

The rearrangement links TRBV5-6 to TRBJ2-3, with a weak D call TRBD1 (5 bases). Germline V lookup: CDR1 SGHDT, CDR2 YYEEEE. Trimming stripped 2 bases from V and 1 base from J, with 17 bases between. The CDR3 totals 17 residues. The chain's CDR3 is CASSFPTITGGTDTQYF. CDR3 bases: TGTGCCAGCAGCTTTCCTACTATAACAGGAGGCACAGATACGCAGTATTTT.

V and J are TRBV20-1 and TRBJ1-1; the D is unclear. The V gene's germline CDR1 is DFQATT and CDR2 SNEGSKA (reference sequence). V was trimmed by 5 bases and J by 5 bases, leaving 6 bases between them. The CDR3 loop spans 10 amino acids. The CDR3 is CSAPLTEAFF. Here the CDR3 DNA reads TGCAGTGCTCCCTTGACTGAAGCTTTCTTT.

This chain uses TRBV7-2 with TRBJ1-1; TRBD1 matches 9 bases. Germline V gene sequence: CDR1 SGHTA, CDR2 FQGNSA. This CDR3 has 14 residues. With 5 bases clipped from V and 3 bases from J, the junction kept 4 bases outside the gene matches. The CDR3 sequence: CASSGQGWDTEAFF. For the CDR3, the DNA is TGTGCCAGCAGCGGACAGGGGTGGGACACTGAAGCTTTCTTT.

The chain recombines TRBV5-1 with TRBJ2-7, with TRBD1 as a possible D gene (5 bases). Germline CDR1 and CDR2: SGHRS and YFSETQ. V lost 8 bases, J lost 1 base, and 13 bases lay in between. There are 13 residues in the CDR3. The CDR3 DNA reads TGCGCCAGGGGGATAAAGGGGTCCTACGAGCAGTACTTC. It codes for CARGIKGSYEQYF.

The rearrangement uses TRBV12-3 or TRBV12-4 and TRBJ2-1; D is undetermined. Trimming pared 2 bases from V and 12 bases from J, leaving 11 bases between. This CDR3 contains 12 residues. The CDR3 DNA is TGTGCCAGCAGTTTAATGGTGCGAGGGCAGTTCTTC. Its translation is CASSLMVRGQFF.

V gene TRBV14 combines with J gene TRBJ2-5; 7 bases line up with TRBD1. This CDR3 comprises 15 residues. Germline V gene sequence: CDR1 SGHDN, CDR2 FVKESK. With 4 bases clipped from V and 1 base from J, the junction kept 6 bases outside the gene matches. The CDR3, as DNA: TGTGCCAGCAGCCGTTGGGACAGCACCCAAGAGACCCAGTACTTC. The encoded protein is CASSRWDSTQETQYF.

V is TRBV4-1 and J is TRBJ1-1; no clear D. Deletions cut 4 bases from V and 1 base from J, with 16 bases between. The length of the CDR3 is 16 residues. The germline V gene has CDR1 MGHRA and CDR2 YSYEKL. The CDR3 nucleotides are TGCGCCAGCAGCCTCTTTGCACTAGGGAGGAACACTGAAGCTTTCTTT. As protein: CASSLFALGRNTEAFF.